These T cell receptor beta chains were read from a single sample in a study of cytomegalovirus exposure and HLA in healthy donors. This table comes from immunoSEQ multiplex PCR, and its TCRdb copy is limited to in-frame clones, with some not included. The profile shows 100,000 to 150,000 clones, 60% to 80% of them singletons. Input material: PBMCs. These receptors came from an older woman in good health and CMV-seronegative. CDR3s include the opening cysteine and the closing phenylalanine or tryptophan. The D gene is left open where the match is weak.

j_call,d_call,v_call,cdr3_aa
TRBJ2-7,.,TRBV7-2,CASSLDQWQGRFGEQYF
TRBJ1-4,TRBD1,TRBV28,CASSDTGATNEKLFF
TRBJ2-3,TRBD2,TRBV5-4,CASSLASGGVDTQYF
TRBJ1-1,.,TRBV9,CASSGQAARTEAFF
TRBJ1-5,.,TRBV6-5,CASSEGQGNQPQHF
TRBJ1-2,.,TRBV18,CASSPPAGGGYGYTF
TRBJ1-2,.,TRBV25-1,CASSGGKAYYGYTF
TRBJ2-2,TRBD1,TRBV6-5,CASSYVGTGNTGELFF
TRBJ2-1,.,TRBV30,CAWSAGSSYNEQFF
TRBJ2-2,TRBD1,TRBV19,CASSIGQGVFIGELFF
TRBJ2-2,TRBD2,TRBV4-1,CASSLYSPSGTNTGELFF
TRBJ1-1,.,TRBV19,CASSDPQGTEAFF
TRBJ2-7,.,TRBV6-5,CASSPSRGFYEQYF